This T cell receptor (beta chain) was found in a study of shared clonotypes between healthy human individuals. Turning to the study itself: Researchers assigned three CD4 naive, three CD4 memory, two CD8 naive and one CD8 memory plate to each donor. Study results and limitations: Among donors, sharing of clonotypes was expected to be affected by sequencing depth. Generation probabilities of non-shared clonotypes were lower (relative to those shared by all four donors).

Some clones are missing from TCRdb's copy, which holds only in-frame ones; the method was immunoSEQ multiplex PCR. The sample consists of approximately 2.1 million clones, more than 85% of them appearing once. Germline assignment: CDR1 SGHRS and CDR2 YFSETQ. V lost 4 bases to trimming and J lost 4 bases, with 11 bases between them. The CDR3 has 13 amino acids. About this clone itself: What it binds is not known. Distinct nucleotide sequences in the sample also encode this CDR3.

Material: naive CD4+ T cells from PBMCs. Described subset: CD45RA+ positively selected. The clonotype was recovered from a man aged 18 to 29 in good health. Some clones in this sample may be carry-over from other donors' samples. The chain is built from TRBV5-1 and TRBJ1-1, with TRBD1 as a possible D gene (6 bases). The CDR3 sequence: CASSLRGATEAFF. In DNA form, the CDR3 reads TGCGCCAGCAGCCTCCGGGGGGCCACTGAAGCTTTCTTT. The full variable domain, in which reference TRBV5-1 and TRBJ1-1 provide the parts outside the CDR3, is KAGVTQTPRYLIKTRGQQVTLSCSPISGHRSVSWYQQTPGQGLQFLFEYFSETQRNKGNFPGRFSGRQFSNSRSEMNVSTLELGDSALYLCASSLRGATEAFFGQGTRLTVV.